Reported below is one T cell receptor (beta chain). This entry comes from a study of blood T cell repertoires in COVID-19. Germline V CDR1 and CDR2: MDHEN, SYDVKM. The V end was cut by 5 bases, the J end by 5 bases, with 18 bases between. This CDR3 comprises 15 residues. Original handling: Quantification of nucleated cells was approximated via reference gene primer amplification. Profiled with immunoSEQ multiplex PCR; TCRdb holds only in-frame clones, not every one. V and J calls and clone size are given by that table; D and trimming were obtained from the DNA. The table includes 100,000 to 150,000 clones, 92% detected once.

J is TRBJ1-2 and V is TRBV28, with D perhaps matching TRBD1 (5 bases). This TCR was recovered from a middle-aged man with COVID-19, enrolled during active disease. The sequenced sample was peripheral blood. The CDR3 loop is CASSTSDGGWYGYTF. The CDR3, as DNA: TGTGCCAGCAGTACCAGTGACGGGGGGTGGTATGGCTACACCTTC.